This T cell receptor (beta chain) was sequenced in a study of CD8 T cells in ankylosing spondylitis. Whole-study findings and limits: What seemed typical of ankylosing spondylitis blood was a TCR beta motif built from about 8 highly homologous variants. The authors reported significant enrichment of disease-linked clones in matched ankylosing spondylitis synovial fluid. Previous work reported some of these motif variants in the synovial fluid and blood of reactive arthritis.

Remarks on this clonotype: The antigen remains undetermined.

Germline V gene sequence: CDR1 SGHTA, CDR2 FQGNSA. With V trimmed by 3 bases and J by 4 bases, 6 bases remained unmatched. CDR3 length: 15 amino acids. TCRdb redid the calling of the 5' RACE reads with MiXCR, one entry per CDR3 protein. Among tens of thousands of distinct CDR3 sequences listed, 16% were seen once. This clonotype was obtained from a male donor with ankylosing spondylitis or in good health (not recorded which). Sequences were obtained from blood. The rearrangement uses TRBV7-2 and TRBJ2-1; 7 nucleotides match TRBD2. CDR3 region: CASSFSGFRYNEQFF. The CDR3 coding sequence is TGTGCCAGCAGCTTTAGCGGGTTCAGGTACAATGAGCAGTTCTTC.